The sequence of this TCR beta chain was determined in a study of post-analysis software for immune sequencing data. Study results and caveats: Five or six TRBV segments were significantly more frequent in patients than in controls. TRBV5-6, TRBV5-1 and TRBV20-1 were among these segments. Under the F measure, samples that were prepared in one batch clustered strongly together. Those with multiple sclerosis, the patient group, showed significantly lower normalized Chao1 diversity than controls.

Comments on this clonotype: The antigen is unknown.

Libraries were made from TCR beta cDNA, and they carried unique molecular identifiers. MiXCR, run by TCRdb on the PCR reads, gives a single entry per CDR3 protein. The repertoire holds hundreds of thousands of distinct CDR3 sequences, with approximately 60% as singletons. This CDR3 has 11 residues. Germline V gene sequence: CDR1 GTSNPN, CDR2 SVGIG (reference sequence). The sequencing input was blood. V gene TRBV30 combines with J gene TRBJ2-5; no clear D gene. The J call is in doubt because the DNA end fits TRBJ2-7 better. This clonotype was obtained from a girl under 10 years old with multiple sclerosis. The CDR3 DNA reads TGTGCCTGGAGTACATACTACGAGCAGTACTTC. This gives the protein CAWSTYYEQYF.